This T cell receptor beta chain was captured in a study of cytomegalovirus exposure and HLA in healthy donors. Use of 60 Vbeta and 13 Jbeta primers characterized the PCR. Here immunoSEQ multiplex PCR was the method, and the copy in TCRdb shows in-frame clones only, minus some. This sample's table reports just over 80,000 clones. A remark on this clone: Its antigen is as yet unknown.

Whole-study results and caveats: Clonal expansion, a later analysis showed, was greater in HLA-associated TCR beta chains than in equally common others. Earlier analysis looked at TCR beta V segments, and most were productive about 87% or about 30% of the time. TCR beta V- and J-gene trimming was later associated with a missense DCLRE1C variant.

The sample consisted of PBMCs. The clonotype comes from a woman aged 25 to 45 in good health and CMV-seronegative.

CDR3 loop: CASSALGGTEAFF. In nucleotides, the CDR3 is TGTGCCAGCAGCGCTCTGGGGGGCACTGAAGCTTTCTTT. The rearrangement joins TRBV28 to TRBJ1-1, with D perhaps TRBD1 (5 bases). Trimming removed 6 bases at V and 4 bases at J, with 12 bases between. The CDR3 has 13 amino acids. The germline CDR1 and CDR2 sequences are MDHEN and SYDVKM.